This is a list of T cell receptor beta chains from one sample in a study of CD8 T cells in ankylosing spondylitis. From the 5' RACE reads, TCRdb called clonotypes with MiXCR, one entry per CDR3 protein. In the table there are 50,000 to 60,000 distinct CDR3 sequences, less than 8.5% of which are singletons. Sequencing was performed on blood, either unsorted or a sorted T cell fraction (not recorded which). The receptor set was obtained from a female donor with ankylosing spondylitis or in good health (not recorded which). Each CDR3 is given with its conserved first and last residue. A D gene is named only where the DNA matches it firmly. Rows give clone size only sometimes, using once, few, many, or a class for an expanded clone.

abundance: many
v_gene: TRBV6-1
d_gene: NA
j_gene: TRBJ1-5
CDR3aa: CASSGGYSNQPQHF
CDR3nt: TGTGCCAGCAGTGGGGGCTATAGCAATCAGCCCCAGCATTTT

abundance: few
v_gene: TRBV10-2
d_gene: NA
j_gene: TRBJ1-5
CDR3aa: CASSEVERGPQHF
CDR3nt: TGCGCCAGCAGTGAGGTCGAGCGGGGACCCCAGCATTTT

abundance: many
v_gene: TRBV7-8
d_gene: NA
j_gene: TRBJ1-1
CDR3aa: CASSLAWAPNTEAFF
CDR3nt: TGTGCCAGCAGCTTAGCGTGGGCTCCGAACACTGAAGCTTTCTTT

abundance: NA
v_gene: TRBV2
d_gene: NA
j_gene: TRBJ2-1
CDR3aa: CASSGSNRGQFF
CDR3nt: TGTGCCAGCAGTGGGAGTAACCGGGGGCAGTTCTTC

abundance: many
v_gene: TRBV9
d_gene: TRBD1
j_gene: TRBJ1-1
CDR3aa: CASGTGANTEAFF
CDR3nt: TGTGCCAGCGGGACAGGGGCGAACACTGAAGCTTTCTTT

abundance: NA
v_gene: TRBV15
d_gene: NA
j_gene: TRBJ1-4
CDR3aa: CATSRVSGAQEKLFF
CDR3nt: TGTGCCACCAGCAGAGTTTCGGGGGCTCAGGAAAAACTGTTTTTT

abundance: NA
v_gene: TRBV5-5
d_gene: TRBD1
j_gene: TRBJ2-7
CDR3aa: CARGPGTGGYEQYF
CDR3nt: TGTGCCAGGGGCCCTGGGACAGGGGGCTACGAGCAGTACTTC

abundance: many
v_gene: TRBV5-1
d_gene: NA
j_gene: TRBJ1-1
CDR3aa: CASSLDPWMKNTEAFF
CDR3nt: TGCGCCAGCAGCTTGGACCCCTGGATGAAGAACACTGAAGCTTTCTTT

abundance: many
v_gene: TRBV5-1
d_gene: NA
j_gene: TRBJ1-5
CDR3aa: CASSLEEGNQPQHF
CDR3nt: TGCGCCAGCAGCTTAGAGGAGGGCAATCAGCCCCAGCATTTT

abundance: NA
v_gene: TRBV7-2
d_gene: NA
j_gene: TRBJ1-6
CDR3aa: CASSFVPDSPLHF
CDR3nt: TGTGCCAGCAGCTTTGTTCCCGACTCACCCCTCCACTTT

abundance: many
v_gene: TRBV7-2
d_gene: TRBD1
j_gene: TRBJ2-2
CDR3aa: CASSLDRGRGELFF
CDR3nt: TGTGCCAGCAGCCTGGACAGGGGGCGCGGGGAGCTGTTTTTT

abundance: many
v_gene: TRBV20-1
d_gene: NA
j_gene: TRBJ2-1
CDR3aa: CSARDKARDYNEQFF
CDR3nt: TGCAGTGCTAGAGATAAGGCGAGAGACTACAATGAGCAGTTCTTC

abundance: many
v_gene: TRBV6-5
d_gene: TRBD1
j_gene: TRBJ1-5
CDR3aa: CASSYQPGQGKQPQHF
CDR3nt: TGTGCCAGCAGTTATCAACCGGGACAGGGGAAACAGCCCCAGCATTTT

abundance: NA
v_gene: TRBV24-1
d_gene: NA
j_gene: TRBJ1-1
CDR3aa: CATSDGGKNTEAFF
CDR3nt: TGTGCCACCAGTGATGGGGGTAAGAACACTGAAGCTTTCTTT

abundance: NA
v_gene: TRBV20-1
d_gene: TRBD1
j_gene: TRBJ2-7
CDR3aa: CSAGDSLSSYEQYF
CDR3nt: TGCAGTGCAGGGGACAGCCTTAGCTCCTACGAGCAGTACTTC

abundance: many
v_gene: TRBV4-1
d_gene: NA
j_gene: TRBJ1-2
CDR3aa: CASRPGGVSGYTF
CDR3nt: TGCGCCAGTCGACCAGGTGGGGTGAGTGGCTACACCTTC

abundance: many
v_gene: TRBV24-1
d_gene: TRBD2
j_gene: TRBJ2-5
CDR3aa: CATSAGETQYF
CDR3nt: TGTGCCACCTCAGCGGGGGAGACCCAGTACTTC

abundance: many
v_gene: TRBV5-5
d_gene: TRBD1
j_gene: TRBJ1-2
CDR3aa: CASSLAGGYGYTF
CDR3nt: TGTGCCAGCAGCTTGGCAGGGGGTTATGGCTACACCTTC

abundance: many
v_gene: TRBV5-6
d_gene: TRBD2
j_gene: TRBJ2-1
CDR3aa: CASSMTSGGYNEQFF
CDR3nt: TGTGCCAGCAGCATGACTAGCGGGGGGTACAATGAGCAGTTCTTC

abundance: many
v_gene: TRBV5-1
d_gene: NA
j_gene: TRBJ1-6
CDR3aa: CASSLGISYNSPLHF
CDR3nt: TGCGCCAGCAGCTTGGGAATATCCTATAATTCACCCCTCCACTTT

abundance: many
v_gene: TRBV5-1
d_gene: TRBD1
j_gene: TRBJ2-3
CDR3aa: CASSLGGQVDTQYF
CDR3nt: TGCGCCAGCAGCTTGGGCGGACAGGTCGATACGCAGTATTTT

abundance: many
v_gene: TRBV20-1
d_gene: NA
j_gene: TRBJ2-7
CDR3aa: CSAREEGYEQYF
CDR3nt: TGCAGTGCTAGAGAGGAGGGGTACGAGCAGTACTTC

abundance: NA
v_gene: TRBV7-9
d_gene: NA
j_gene: TRBJ2-7
CDR3aa: CASSRDTAYEQYF
CDR3nt: TGTGCCAGCAGCCGGGACACAGCCTACGAGCAGTACTTC

abundance: many
v_gene: TRBV7-2
d_gene: NA
j_gene: TRBJ2-3
CDR3aa: CASTQDRDLGTQYF
CDR3nt: TGTGCCAGCACCCAGGACCGGGACCTTGGTACGCAGTATTTT

abundance: NA
v_gene: TRBV28
d_gene: NA
j_gene: TRBJ1-1
CDR3aa: CAGRRGLNTEAFF
CDR3nt: TGTGCCGGCAGGAGGGGCCTAAACACTGAAGCTTTCTTT

abundance: many
v_gene: TRBV20-1
d_gene: TRBD2
j_gene: TRBJ2-1
CDR3aa: CSARDLGLAGAFGEQFF
CDR3nt: TGCAGTGCACGGGACCTAGGACTAGCGGGGGCCTTCGGGGAGCAGTTCTTC

abundance: many
v_gene: TRBV7-9
d_gene: TRBD1
j_gene: TRBJ1-1
CDR3aa: CASSPGTGLEAFF
CDR3nt: TGTGCCAGCAGCCCTGGGACAGGACTCGAAGCTTTCTTT

abundance: many
v_gene: TRBV24-1
d_gene: TRBD1
j_gene: TRBJ2-3
CDR3aa: CATSEDRGRWDTQYF
CDR3nt: TGTGCCACCAGCGAGGACAGGGGGCGCTGGGATACGCAGTATTTT

abundance: many
v_gene: TRBV12-3/TRBV12-4
d_gene: NA
j_gene: TRBJ2-3
CDR3aa: CASSLTYPSDTQYF
CDR3nt: TGTGCCAGCAGTTTAACGTATCCCTCAGATACGCAGTATTTT

abundance: NA
v_gene: TRBV5-6
d_gene: NA
j_gene: TRBJ2-3
CDR3aa: CASSLGGGPWYF
CDR3nt: TGTGCCAGTAGCTTAGGAGGGGGGCCATGGTATTTT

abundance: many
v_gene: TRBV2
d_gene: TRBD2
j_gene: TRBJ2-5
CDR3aa: CASSPISGAYQETQYF
CDR3nt: TGTGCCAGCAGCCCGATTAGCGGGGCGTACCAAGAGACCCAGTACTTC

abundance: many
v_gene: TRBV19
d_gene: NA
j_gene: TRBJ2-6
CDR3aa: CASRPGEVRLGANVLTF
CDR3nt: TGTGCCAGTAGACCGGGGGAAGTCCGTCTCGGGGCCAACGTCCTGACTTTC

abundance: few
v_gene: TRBV5-4
d_gene: NA
j_gene: TRBJ2-7
CDR3aa: CASSLAPLYEQYF
CDR3nt: TGTGCCAGCAGCTTGGCCCCCCTCTACGAGCAGTACTTC

abundance: many
v_gene: TRBV5-1
d_gene: TRBD1
j_gene: TRBJ1-6
CDR3aa: CASSLMTGGENSPLHF
CDR3nt: TGCGCCAGCAGCTTAATGACAGGGGGGGAGAATTCACCCCTCCACTTT

abundance: NA
v_gene: TRBV7-9
d_gene: TRBD1
j_gene: TRBJ2-1
CDR3aa: CASSLIGQGAHREQFF
CDR3nt: TGTGCCAGCAGCTTAATCGGACAGGGGGCTCACAGGGAGCAGTTCTTC

abundance: many
v_gene: TRBV16
d_gene: TRBD1
j_gene: TRBJ2-7
CDR3aa: CASSRDRGGYEQYF
CDR3nt: TGTGCCAGCAGCCGGGACAGGGGGGGCTACGAGCAGTACTTC

abundance: many
v_gene: TRBV27
d_gene: TRBD2
j_gene: TRBJ2-1
CDR3aa: CASSTLAGGRVEQFF
CDR3nt: TGTGCCAGCAGTACACTAGCGGGGGGGCGAGTTGAGCAGTTCTTC

abundance: NA
v_gene: TRBV11-2
d_gene: NA
j_gene: TRBJ2-3
CDR3aa: CASSLEGGNSTDTQYF
CDR3nt: TGTGCCAGCAGCTTAGAAGGAGGGAATAGCACAGATACGCAGTATTTT

abundance: few
v_gene: TRBV5-1
d_gene: TRBD2
j_gene: TRBJ2-1
CDR3aa: CASSPLADTYNEQFF
CDR3nt: TGCGCCAGCAGCCCTCTAGCGGACACTTACAATGAGCAGTTCTTC

abundance: many
v_gene: TRBV7-2
d_gene: TRBD1
j_gene: TRBJ1-5
CDR3aa: CASSFKTGGNQPQHF
CDR3nt: TGTGCCAGCAGCTTTAAGACAGGGGGTAATCAGCCCCAGCATTTT

abundance: many
v_gene: TRBV20-1
d_gene: TRBD1
j_gene: TRBJ2-4
CDR3aa: CSARWDRGSLAKNIQYF
CDR3nt: TGCAGTGCTAGATGGGACAGGGGATCTTTAGCCAAAAACATTCAGTACTTC

abundance: many
v_gene: TRBV20-1
d_gene: NA
j_gene: TRBJ1-2
CDR3aa: CSARDSDYGYTF
CDR3nt: TGCAGTGCGAGGGACTCTGACTATGGCTACACCTTC

abundance: few
v_gene: TRBV11-1
d_gene: NA
j_gene: TRBJ2-1
CDR3aa: CASSQDKSSYTEQFF
CDR3nt: TGTGCCAGCAGCCAAGACAAGAGTTCCTACACTGAGCAGTTCTTC

abundance: many
v_gene: TRBV12-3/TRBV12-4
d_gene: TRBD2
j_gene: TRBJ2-3
CDR3aa: CASSFSGGAVKGDTQYF
CDR3nt: TGTGCCAGCAGTTTCAGCGGGGGGGCAGTGAAGGGAGATACGCAGTATTTT

abundance: many
v_gene: TRBV15
d_gene: NA
j_gene: TRBJ1-1
CDR3aa: CATSRDQNTEAFF
CDR3nt: TGTGCCACCAGCAGAGACCAAAACACTGAAGCTTTCTTT

abundance: many
v_gene: TRBV5-1
d_gene: NA
j_gene: TRBJ2-5
CDR3aa: CASSLDGAGETQYF
CDR3nt: TGCGCCAGCAGCTTGGATGGGGCCGGGGAGACCCAGTACTTC

abundance: many
v_gene: TRBV20-1
d_gene: TRBD1
j_gene: TRBJ1-1
CDR3aa: CSAPRPTGAGGAFF
CDR3nt: TGCAGTGCTCCTCGTCCCACAGGGGCCGGTGGGGCTTTCTTT

abundance: few
v_gene: TRBV10-3
d_gene: NA
j_gene: TRBJ2-2
CDR3aa: CAIRSGLNTGELFF
CDR3nt: TGTGCCATCAGATCCGGCCTCAACACCGGGGAGCTGTTTTTT

abundance: many
v_gene: TRBV5-1
d_gene: TRBD1
j_gene: TRBJ2-1
CDR3aa: CASSVTGANEQFF
CDR3nt: TGCGCCAGCAGCGTGACAGGGGCGAATGAGCAGTTCTTC

abundance: many
v_gene: TRBV20-1
d_gene: NA
j_gene: TRBJ1-2
CDR3aa: CSARDPGSPLGYTF
CDR3nt: TGCAGTGCTAGAGATCCGGGCAGCCCCCTTGGCTACACCTTC

abundance: many
v_gene: TRBV5-1
d_gene: NA
j_gene: TRBJ2-1
CDR3aa: CASSRDTSYNEQFF
CDR3nt: TGCGCCAGCAGCCGGGACACCTCCTACAATGAGCAGTTCTTC

abundance: NA
v_gene: TRBV7-2
d_gene: NA
j_gene: TRBJ1-5
CDR3aa: CASSLQTGYSNQPQHF
CDR3nt: TGTGCCAGCAGCTTACAAACAGGATATAGCAATCAGCCCCAGCATTTT

abundance: many
v_gene: TRBV28
d_gene: NA
j_gene: TRBJ2-3
CDR3aa: CASTRTDTQYF
CDR3nt: TGTGCCAGCACCCGCACAGATACGCAGTATTTT

abundance: many
v_gene: TRBV20-1
d_gene: TRBD2
j_gene: TRBJ2-1
CDR3aa: CSGWLAGVDEQFF
CDR3nt: TGCAGTGGTTGGCTAGCGGGGGTGGATGAGCAGTTCTTC

abundance: many
v_gene: TRBV4-1
d_gene: NA
j_gene: TRBJ2-5
CDR3aa: CASSQGFIGTQYF
CDR3nt: TGCGCCAGCAGCCAAGGGTTCATTGGGACCCAGTACTTC

abundance: many
v_gene: TRBV5-1
d_gene: NA
j_gene: TRBJ1-5
CDR3aa: CASSLDPGVINQPQHF
CDR3nt: TGCGCCAGCAGCTTGGATCCAGGGGTCATCAATCAGCCCCAGCATTTT

abundance: many
v_gene: TRBV20-1
d_gene: TRBD1
j_gene: TRBJ1-1
CDR3aa: CSASHPGGTEAFF
CDR3nt: TGCAGTGCTAGTCACCCAGGGGGAACTGAAGCTTTCTTT

abundance: many
v_gene: TRBV18
d_gene: NA
j_gene: TRBJ1-4
CDR3aa: CASFRGVGDEKLFF
CDR3nt: TGTGCCAGCTTCCGGGGGGTAGGCGATGAAAAACTGTTTTTT

abundance: many
v_gene: TRBV11-1
d_gene: TRBD2
j_gene: TRBJ2-3
CDR3aa: CASSLRLAGQASTDTQYF
CDR3nt: TGTGCCAGCAGCTTAAGGCTAGCGGGGCAAGCTAGCACAGATACGCAGTATTTT